This is a list of T cell receptor beta chains from one sample in a study of cytomegalovirus exposure and HLA in healthy donors. Sequencing was performed with immunoSEQ multiplex PCR; in TCRdb, only in-frame clones are kept and a portion is missing. Among roughly 71,000 clones listed, approximately 82% were seen once. The specimen was PBMCs. These receptors all stem from a girl aged 5-17 years in good health and CMV-seropositive. CDR3s include the opening cysteine and the closing phenylalanine or tryptophan. Each record gives: clone size, D gene, J gene, V gene, CDR3 protein, CDR3 DNA. D genes are given only for firm matches. The listing skips clone size in some rows; elsewhere it reads once, few, many or a size class.

- | - | TRBJ2-2 | TRBV30 | CAWSPLGRTRELFF | TGTGCCTGGAGTCCCCTTGGCCGCACGCGGGAGCTGTTTTTT
- | - | TRBJ2-4 | TRBV27 | CASSFSKVAELAKNIQYF | TGTGCCAGCAGTTTTTCGAAGGTGGCGGAGCTAGCCAAAAACATTCAGTACTTC
- | TRBD1 | TRBJ1-1 | TRBV29-1 | CSVEERRDSEVNTEAFF | TGCAGCGTTGAAGAAAGGCGGGACAGCGAAGTGAACACTGAAGCTTTCTTT
- | TRBD2 | TRBJ2-2 | TRBV7-2 | CASSLGGRGTGELFF | TGTGCCAGCAGCTTAGGCGGGAGAGGGACCGGGGAGCTGTTTTTT
few | - | TRBJ2-7 | TRBV4-1 | CASSQDSSVYEQYF | TGCGCCAGCAGCCAAGATTCTTCAGTCTACGAGCAGTACTTC
- | - | TRBJ2-7 | TRBV2 | CASSVTARYEQYF | TGTGCCAGCAGTGTGACAGCCAGGTACGAGCAGTACTTC
- | TRBD1 | TRBJ1-2 | TRBV6-5 | CASTVDRDYGYTF | TGTGCCAGCACCGTGGACAGGGACTATGGCTACACCTTC
- | - | TRBJ1-1 | TRBV11-2 | CASSWGHHMNTEAFF | TGTGCCAGCAGCTGGGGACACCACATGAACACTGAAGCTTTCTTT
- | - | TRBJ2-6 | TRBV5-6 | CASSLVSGVGANVLTF | TGTGCCAGCAGCTTGGTGTCAGGGGTCGGGGCCAACGTCCTGACTTTC
- | - | TRBJ2-5 | TRBV14 | CASSLNLAEETQYF | TGTGCCAGCAGCCTTAACCTAGCTGAAGAGACCCAGTACTTC
few | TRBD2 | TRBJ2-7 | TRBV6-5 | CASSQGTSGTYEQYF | TGTGCCAGCAGTCAAGGGACTAGCGGGACGTACGAGCAGTACTTC
- | TRBD1 | TRBJ1-2 | TRBV10-1 | CASSESGGQNYGYTF | TGCGCCAGCAGTGAGTCCGGGGGACAGAACTATGGCTACACCTTC
- | - | TRBJ2-5 | TRBV10-1 | CASSDSSGPHNF | TGCGCCAGCAGTGACTCCTCCGGTCCCCATAACTTC
- | TRBD2 | TRBJ2-2 | TRBV19 | CASSPTLAGVTGELFF | TGTGCCAGTAGTCCGACCCTAGCGGGAGTCACCGGGGAGCTGTTTTTT
- | TRBD1 | TRBJ1-1 | TRBV5-1 | CASSLPRTGEEAFF | TGCGCCAGCAGCTTACCACGGACAGGGGAGGAAGCTTTCTTT
- | TRBD1 | TRBJ2-2 | TRBV30 | CAWSGQGAGELFF | TGTGCCTGGAGTGGACAGGGGGCCGGGGAGCTGTTTTTT
- | - | TRBJ1-1 | TRBV27 | CASSLFEGLTEAFF | TGTGCCAGCAGTTTATTCGAGGGTCTAACTGAAGCTTTCTTT